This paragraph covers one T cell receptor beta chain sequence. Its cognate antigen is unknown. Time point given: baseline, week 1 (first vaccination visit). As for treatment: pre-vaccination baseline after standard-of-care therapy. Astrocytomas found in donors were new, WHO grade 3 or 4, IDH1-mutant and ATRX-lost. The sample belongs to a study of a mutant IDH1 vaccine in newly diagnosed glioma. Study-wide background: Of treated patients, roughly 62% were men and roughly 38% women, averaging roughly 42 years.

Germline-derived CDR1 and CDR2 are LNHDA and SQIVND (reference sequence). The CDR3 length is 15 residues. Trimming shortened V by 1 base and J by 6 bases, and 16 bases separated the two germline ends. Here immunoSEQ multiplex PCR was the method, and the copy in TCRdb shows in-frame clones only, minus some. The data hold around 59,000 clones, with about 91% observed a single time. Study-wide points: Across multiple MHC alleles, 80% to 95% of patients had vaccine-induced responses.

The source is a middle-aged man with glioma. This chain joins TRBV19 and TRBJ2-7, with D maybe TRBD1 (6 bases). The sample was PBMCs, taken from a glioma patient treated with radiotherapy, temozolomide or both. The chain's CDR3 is CASSIVAGVGGEQYF. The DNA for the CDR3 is TGTGCCAGTAGTATAGTCGCAGGGGTTGGCGGCGAGCAGTACTTC.